This T cell receptor beta chain emerged from a study of blood T cells in healthy people across ages. For the second PCR, which ran for about 6 to 12 cycles, a sample-barcoded 5' primer and a J-beta primer mix were used. Tags on each cDNA molecule came from a template-switch adaptor with 12 random nucleotides. From the 5' RACE reads, TCRdb called clonotypes with MiXCR, one entry per CDR3 protein. The sample includes hundreds of thousands of distinct CDR3 sequences, roughly half seen only once; the top ten take about 13%. Study-wide findings and caveats: The lack of PBMC sorting stopped any conclusive naive versus antigen-experienced comparison.

Isolated PBMCs totaled at least 6.5 million in each sample. V dropped 5 bases and J dropped 5 bases, with 11 bases sitting between them. The CDR3 extends over 13 amino acids. Germline loops: CDR1 SGHTA, CDR2 FQGNSA. In the case of this clonotype: No antigen is known for it.

This chain joins TRBV7-2 and TRBJ2-3; D uncertain. Source material: blood. The receptor was isolated from a woman older than 75 in good health. CDR3 nucleotides: TGTGCCAGCAGCCCCCCACCTGGAGATACGCAGTATTTT. This gives the protein CASSPPPGDTQYF.